One sample yielded the 17 T cell receptor beta chains listed below, sequenced in a study of Graves' ophthalmopathy and Graves' hyperthyroidism. RNA transcripts were the template, and TCR beta CDR3 regions were amplified from them. First-round RT-PCR with HTBI primers preceded a second-round multiplex PCR. TCRdb processed the multiplex PCR reads anew with MiXCR; each CDR3 protein has one entry. In the table there are approximately 700,000 distinct CDR3 sequences, roughly 41% of which are singletons. The sequenced sample was peripheral blood. The receptors originated from an adult man with Graves' ophthalmopathy.

Concerning this clonotype: One end of the junction does not line up with germline, which may come from a read error. The CDR3 spells CASSLTSPGYLSGANVLTF. CDR3 in DNA: TGCGCCAGCAGCCTCACCTCCCCAGGGTACCTCTCTGGGGCCAACGTCCTGACTTTC. V usage is TRBV9 and J usage is TRBJ2-6, with TRBD1 as a possible D gene (5 bases). The CDR3 has 19 residues. The germline CDR1 and CDR2 sequences are SGDLS and YYNGEE.

With regard to this clonotype: A much larger clone lies one base from this, so it may be a read error. V gene TRBV14 combines with J gene TRBJ2-2; no definite D call. The V end was cut by 1 base, the J end by 7 bases, with 10 bases between. Germline CDR1 is SGHDN and CDR2 is FVKESK. This CDR3 contains 14 residues. CDR3 DNA: TGTGCCAGCAGCCAAGGTGCCCCGGGCGGGGAGCTGTTTTTT. It yields the protein CASSQGAPGGELFF.

This clonotype turned up a few times. The V gene is TRBV7-3, the J gene TRBJ2-7, with 9 bases identical to TRBD2. The length of the CDR3 is 15 residues. J was trimmed by 3 bases and V by 6 bases; bases with no gene match: 9. Germline V gene lookup returns CDR1 SGHTA and CDR2 FQGTGA. The CDR3 loop reads CASSQGSGRIYEQYF. CDR3 sequence (DNA): TGTGCCAGCAGTCAAGGTAGCGGGAGAATCTACGAGCAGTACTTC.

This clonotype showed up just a few times. This chain links TRBV7-8 with TRBJ2-3; no clear D gene. Germline CDR1 is SGHVS and CDR2 is FQNEAQ. There are 14 residues in the CDR3. V lost 8 bases, J lost 2 bases, and 14 bases lay in between. In DNA form, the CDR3 reads TGTGCCAGCGCCGCGCAGGAGAACACAGATACGCAGTATTTT. Translation gives CASAAQENTDTQYF.

The V and J genes are TRBV4-1 and TRBJ2-2; possibly TRBD1 for D (5 bases). Per the germline V gene, CDR1 is MGHRA and CDR2 is YSYEKL. V was cut by 0 bases and J by 5 bases, with 10 bases left in between. The CDR3 runs 15 residues. The CDR3 coding sequence is TGCGCCAGCAGCCAAGACAGGGTGGTGACCGGGGAGCTGTTTTTT. Translated, it gives CASSQDRVVTGELFF.

This clonotype has more than one count but fewer than ten. The chain recombines TRBV11-2 with TRBJ2-7; 7 positions agree with TRBD2. This CDR3 has 14 amino acids. V shed 7 bases and J 3 bases; nucleotides not matched to a gene: 9. CDR1 and CDR2 from the germline V gene are SGHAT and FQNNGV. In nucleotides, the CDR3 is TGTGCCAGCAACCCGGGACTAAGGATCTACGAGCAGTACTTC. Its protein is CASNPGLRIYEQYF.

The V gene is TRBV2, the J gene TRBJ2-2, with D unresolved. The CDR3 is made up of 12 amino acids. Between the trimmed V and J ends, which lost 5 bases and 8 bases, there was a span of 9 bases. Germline CDR1 reads SNHLY; CDR2 reads FYNNEI. The DNA for the CDR3 is TGTGCCAGCAGTTTATCGATGGGGGAGCTGTTTTTT. This sequence encodes CASSLSMGELFF.

The sample holds many counts of this clonotype. This sequence joins TRBV5-6 and TRBJ1-6, with 10 positions matching TRBD1. Per germline, CDR1 SGHDT and CDR2 YYEEEE. J was trimmed by 6 bases and V by 4 bases; bases with no gene match: 7. The length of the CDR3 is 16 residues. CDR3 nucleotide sequence: TGTGCCAGCAGCGGAGGGACAGGGGAACGTAATTCACCCCTCCACTTT. Its protein product is CASSGGTGERNSPLHF.

Turning to this clonotype: This may stem from a read error, because a much larger clone lies one nucleotide away. CDR3 nucleotide sequence: TGCAGCGTTGAAAAGGGGCCCGGGGAGCTGTTTTTT. Its translation is CSVEKGPGELFF. J is TRBJ2-2 and V is TRBV29-1; possibly TRBD1 for D (5 bases). CDR1 and CDR2 from the germline V gene are SQVTM and ANQGSEA. This CDR3 has 12 residues. Between the trimmed V and J ends, which lost 2 bases and 6 bases, there was a span of 7 bases.

This clonotype has more than one count but fewer than ten. Here the CDR3 reads CASSQERNSNTEAFF. In DNA, the CDR3 is TGCGCCAGCAGCCAAGAAAGGAATAGTAACACTGAAGCTTTCTTT. The chain is built from TRBV4-1 and TRBJ1-1, with unresolved D. CDR1 MGHRA and CDR2 YSYEKL come from the germline V gene. This CDR3 region has 15 residues. V lost 0 bases, J lost 2 bases, and 10 bases lay in between.

This clonotype showed up just a few times. The chain combines TRBV27 with TRBJ2-7; no reliable D call. CDR3 length: 12 residues. Germline values: CDR1 MNHEY, CDR2 SMNVEV (reference sequence). Trimming stripped 4 bases from V and 6 bases from J, with 10 bases between. The CDR3 loop is CASSSWTTEQYF. The CDR3 nucleotides are TGTGCCAGCAGTTCCTGGACGACCGAGCAGTACTTC.

The chain links TRBV10-3 to TRBJ1-1; tentatively, D is TRBD1 (6 bases). This CDR3 comprises 14 residues. Germline assignment: CDR1 ENHRY and CDR2 SYGVKD. Trimming cost V 7 bases and J 1 base, with 13 bases left between them. CDR3 sequence (DNA): TGTGCCATCACCCAGGGGCGGAAGAACACTGAAGCTTTCTTT. Its translation is CAITQGRKNTEAFF.

The sample holds a few counts of this clonotype. The V and J genes are TRBV12-5 and TRBJ1-2; perhaps TRBD1 as D (6 bases). The CDR3 spans 13 residues. Deletions cut 0 bases from V and 10 bases from J, with 12 bases between. In germline, CDR1 is LGHNT, CDR2 FRNRAP. CDR3: CASGLVLQGVYTF. CDR3 DNA: TGTGCTAGTGGTTTGGTACTACAGGGCGTCTACACCTTC.

This clonotype was observed many times. This chain joins TRBV29-1 and TRBJ2-5; D possibly matches TRBD1 or TRBD2 (5 bases each). The CDR3 has 14 amino acids. Trimming removed 4 bases from V and 2 bases from J, with 14 bases in between. Germline CDR1 reads SQVTM; CDR2 reads ANQGSEA. The CDR3 nucleotides are TGCAGCGTTGCTCTAGCAGGGATTCAAGAGACCCAGTACTTC. This translates into CSVALAGIQETQYF.

This clonotype appeared many times. This chain joins TRBV19 and TRBJ1-3; D might be TRBD1 (6 bases). This CDR3 comprises 16 residues. CDR1 and CDR2 (germline): LNHDA, SQIVND (reference sequence). With 3 bases removed from V and 0 bases from J, the gap between germline ends came to 12 bases. CDR3 sequence: CASSMTGSDSGNTIYF. The CDR3 DNA follows: TGTGCCAGTAGTATGACAGGCTCGGACTCTGGAAACACCATATATTTT.

This clonotype has only a few counts. The chain joins TRBV9 to TRBJ2-6, with TRBD1 identical over 7 bases. V gave up 4 bases and J gave up 0 bases; unmatched junction bases: 10. CDR3 length equals 18 residues. Germline-derived CDR1 and CDR2 are SGDLS and YYNGEE. CDR3 protein: CASSRVTGVISGANVLTF. Here the CDR3 DNA reads TGTGCCAGCAGCCGGGTAACAGGGGTAATCTCTGGGGCCAACGTCCTGACTTTC.

This clonotype was detected a few times. This chain uses TRBV5-1 with TRBJ2-5; tentatively, D is TRBD1 (6 bases). Germline V gene sequence: CDR1 SGHRS, CDR2 YFSETQ. The ends were cut back, 4 bases at V and 5 bases at J, with 15 bases in the middle. The CDR3 covers 14 residues. This CDR3 reads CASSPWGQLETQYF. The CDR3 DNA follows: TGCGCCAGCAGCCCTTGGGGGCAACTCGAGACCCAGTACTTC.